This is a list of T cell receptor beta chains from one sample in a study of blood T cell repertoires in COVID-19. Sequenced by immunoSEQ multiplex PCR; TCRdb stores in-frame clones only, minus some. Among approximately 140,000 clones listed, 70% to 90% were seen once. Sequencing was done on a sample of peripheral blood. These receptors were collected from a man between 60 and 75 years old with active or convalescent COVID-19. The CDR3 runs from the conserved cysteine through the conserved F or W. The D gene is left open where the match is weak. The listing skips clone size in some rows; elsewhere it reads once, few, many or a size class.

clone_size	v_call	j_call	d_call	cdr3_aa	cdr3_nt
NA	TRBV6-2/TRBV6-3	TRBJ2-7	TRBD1	CASSYTGTGGVFYEQYF	TGTGCCAGCAGTTACACCGGGACAGGGGGCGTTTTCTACGAGCAGTACTTC
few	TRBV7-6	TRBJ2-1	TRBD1	CASSTGQGRNEQFF	TGTGCCAGCAGTACCGGACAGGGCAGGAATGAGCAGTTCTTC
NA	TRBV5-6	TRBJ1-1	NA	CASSLRGENTEAFF	TGTGCCAGCAGCTTGCGGGGGGAGAACACTGAAGCTTTCTTT
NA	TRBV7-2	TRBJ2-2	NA	CASSPRRGSFGRTGELFF	TGTGCCAGCAGCCCCCGCAGGGGAAGTTTCGGTCGTACCGGGGAGCTGTTTTTT
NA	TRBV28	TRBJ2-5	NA	CASSSIGSTETQYF	TGTGCCAGCAGTTCTATCGGGAGCACGGAGACCCAGTACTTC
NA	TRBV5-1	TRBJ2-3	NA	CASSPLGQEGSSFSTDTQYF	TGCGCCAGCAGCCCCCTCGGACAGGAGGGCTCCTCGTTTAGCACAGATACGCAGTATTTT
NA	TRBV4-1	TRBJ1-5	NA	CASSLRDVEGSQPQHF	TGCGCCAGCAGCCTGAGAGATGTGGAGGGTTCCCAGCCCCAGCATTTT
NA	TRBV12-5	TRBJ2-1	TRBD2	CASGPAGDGYDEQFF	TGTGCTAGTGGCCCCGCGGGGGACGGTTACGATGAGCAGTTCTTC
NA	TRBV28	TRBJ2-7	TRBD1	CASRSAGTGDHEQYF	TGTGCCAGCCGGTCCGCGGGGACAGGGGATCACGAGCAGTACTTC
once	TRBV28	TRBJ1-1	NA	CASSFSGWDTEAFF	TGTGCCAGCAGTTTTTCGGGTTGGGACACTGAAGCTTTCTTT
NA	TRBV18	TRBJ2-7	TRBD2	CASSPLAGGYEQYF	TGTGCCAGCTCACCACTAGCGGGAGGTTACGAGCAGTACTTC
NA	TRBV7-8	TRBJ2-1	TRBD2	CASSFPGLEGYEQFF	TGTGCCAGCAGCTTTCCGGGACTAGAGGGCTATGAGCAGTTCTTC
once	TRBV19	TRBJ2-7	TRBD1	CASSLGQGAYEQYF	TGTGCCAGTAGCCTCGGACAGGGGGCTTACGAGCAGTACTTC
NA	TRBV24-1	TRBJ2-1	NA	CATRGGSYNEQFF	TGTGCCACCAGGGGAGGCAGTTACAATGAGCAGTTCTTC
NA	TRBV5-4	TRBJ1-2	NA	CASSRGSTYGYTF	TGTGCCAGCAGCCGTGGTAGTACCTATGGCTACACCTTC
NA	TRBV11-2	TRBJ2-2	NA	CASSLFTSLTGELFF	TGTGCCAGCAGCTTGTTTACTAGCCTAACCGGGGAGCTGTTTTTT
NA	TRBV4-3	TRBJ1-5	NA	CASSPHAYSNQPQHF	TGCGCCAGCAGCCCGCATGCGTATAGCAATCAGCCCCAGCATTTT
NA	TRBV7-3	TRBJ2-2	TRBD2	CASSPIAGVTTGELFF	TGTGCCAGCAGCCCTATAGCGGGAGTTACCACCGGGGAGCTGTTTTTT
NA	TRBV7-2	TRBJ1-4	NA	CASSLKRGAPSFNEKLFF	TGTGCCAGCAGCCTTAAGCGGGGGGCCCCGAGCTTCAATGAAAAACTGTTTTTT
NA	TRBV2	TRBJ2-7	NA	CASKSSAGNYEQYF	TGTGCCAGCAAATCCTCTGCGGGCAACTACGAGCAGTACTTC
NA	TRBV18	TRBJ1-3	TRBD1	CASSQGQGTNTIYF	TGTGCCAGCTCACAAGGACAGGGGACAAACACCATATATTTT
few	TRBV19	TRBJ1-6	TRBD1	CASSRTGRSPLHF	TGTGCCAGTAGTCGGACAGGGAGATCACCCCTCCACTTT
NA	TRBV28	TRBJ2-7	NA	CASQAMYYEQYF	TGTGCCTCACAGGCGATGTACTACGAGCAGTACTTC
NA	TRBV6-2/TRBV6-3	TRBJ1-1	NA	CASSTITGNTEAFF	TGTGCCAGCAGTACGATTACAGGGAACACTGAAGCTTTCTTT
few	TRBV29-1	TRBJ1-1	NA	CSVESRPKRNTEAFF	TGCAGCGTTGAAAGCAGGCCTAAAAGGAACACTGAAGCTTTCTTT